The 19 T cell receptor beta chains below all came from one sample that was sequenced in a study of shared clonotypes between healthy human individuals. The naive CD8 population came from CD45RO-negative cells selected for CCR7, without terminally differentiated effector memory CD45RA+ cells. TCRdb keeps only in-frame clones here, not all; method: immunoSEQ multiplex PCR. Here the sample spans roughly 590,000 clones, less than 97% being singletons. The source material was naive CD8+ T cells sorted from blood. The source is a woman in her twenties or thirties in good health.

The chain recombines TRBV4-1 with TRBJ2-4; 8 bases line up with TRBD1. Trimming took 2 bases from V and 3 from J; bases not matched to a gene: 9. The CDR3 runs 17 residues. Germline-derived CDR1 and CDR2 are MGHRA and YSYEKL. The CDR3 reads CASSQFHTGGYKNIQYF. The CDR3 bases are TGCGCCAGCAGCCAATTTCACACAGGGGGATACAAAAACATTCAGTACTTC.

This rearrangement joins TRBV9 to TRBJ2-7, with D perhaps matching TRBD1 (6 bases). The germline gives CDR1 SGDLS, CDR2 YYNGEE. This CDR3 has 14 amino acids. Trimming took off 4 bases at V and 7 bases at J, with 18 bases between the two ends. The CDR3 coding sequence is TGTGCCAGCAGCCCCCAGCAACAGGGACGGGAGCAGTACTTC. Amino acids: CASSPQQQGREQYF.

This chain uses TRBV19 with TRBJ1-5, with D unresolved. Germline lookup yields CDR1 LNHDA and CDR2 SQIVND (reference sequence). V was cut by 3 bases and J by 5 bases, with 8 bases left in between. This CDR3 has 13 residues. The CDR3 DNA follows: TGTGCCAGTAGTATTGCGGACGATCAGCCCCAGCATTTT. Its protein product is CASSIADDQPQHF.

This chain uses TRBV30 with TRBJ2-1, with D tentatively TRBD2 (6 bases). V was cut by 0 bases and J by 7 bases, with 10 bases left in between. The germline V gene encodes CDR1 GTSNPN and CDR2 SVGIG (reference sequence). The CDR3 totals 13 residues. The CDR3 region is CAWSVGGRNEQFF. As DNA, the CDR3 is TGTGCCTGGAGTGTTGGGGGGAGGAATGAGCAGTTCTTC.

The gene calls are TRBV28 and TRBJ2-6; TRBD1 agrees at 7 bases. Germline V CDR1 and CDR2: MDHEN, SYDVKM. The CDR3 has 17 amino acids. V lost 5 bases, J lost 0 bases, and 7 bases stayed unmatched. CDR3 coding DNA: TGTGCCAGCAGTGGACAGGATCTCGGCTCTGGGGCCAACGTCCTGACTTTC. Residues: CASSGQDLGSGANVLTF. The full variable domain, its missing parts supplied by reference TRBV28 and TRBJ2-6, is DVKVTQSSRYLVKRTGEKVFLECVQDMDHENMFWYRQDPGLGLRLIYFSYDVKMKEKGDIPEGYSVSREKKERFSLILESASTNQTSMYLCASSGQDLGSGANVLTFGAGSRLTVL.

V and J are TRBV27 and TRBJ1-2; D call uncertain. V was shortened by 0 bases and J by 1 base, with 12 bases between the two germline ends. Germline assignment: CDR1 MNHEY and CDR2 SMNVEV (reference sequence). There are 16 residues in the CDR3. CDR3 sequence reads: CASSLSHDAFNYGYTF. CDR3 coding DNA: TGTGCCAGCAGTTTATCCCACGACGCCTTTAACTATGGCTACACCTTC.

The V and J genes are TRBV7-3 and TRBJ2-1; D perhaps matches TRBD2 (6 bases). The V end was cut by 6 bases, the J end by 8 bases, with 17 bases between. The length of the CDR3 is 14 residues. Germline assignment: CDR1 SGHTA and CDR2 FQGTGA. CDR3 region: CASSSGLGPDEQFF. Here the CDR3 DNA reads TGTGCCAGCAGTTCGGGACTCGGGCCCGATGAGCAGTTCTTC.

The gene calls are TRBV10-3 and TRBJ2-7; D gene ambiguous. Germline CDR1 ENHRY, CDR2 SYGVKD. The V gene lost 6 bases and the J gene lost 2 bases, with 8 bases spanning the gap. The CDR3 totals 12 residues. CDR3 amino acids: CAISDPPYEQYF. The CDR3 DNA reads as TGTGCCATCAGCGACCCACCCTACGAGCAGTACTTC.

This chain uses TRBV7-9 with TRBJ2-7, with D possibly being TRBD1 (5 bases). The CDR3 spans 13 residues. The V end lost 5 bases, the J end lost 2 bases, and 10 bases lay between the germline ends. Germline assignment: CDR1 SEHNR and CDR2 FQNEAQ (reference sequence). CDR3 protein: CASSPTGAYEQYF. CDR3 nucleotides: TGTGCCAGCAGCCCAACAGGAGCCTACGAGCAGTACTTC.

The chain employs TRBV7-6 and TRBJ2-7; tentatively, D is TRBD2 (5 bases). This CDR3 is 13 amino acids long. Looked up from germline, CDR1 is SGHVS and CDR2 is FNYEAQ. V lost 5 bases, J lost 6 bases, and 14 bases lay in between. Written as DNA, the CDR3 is TGTGCCAGCAGCAGATACGTCGGGATCGAGCAGTACTTC. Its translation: CASSRYVGIEQYF.

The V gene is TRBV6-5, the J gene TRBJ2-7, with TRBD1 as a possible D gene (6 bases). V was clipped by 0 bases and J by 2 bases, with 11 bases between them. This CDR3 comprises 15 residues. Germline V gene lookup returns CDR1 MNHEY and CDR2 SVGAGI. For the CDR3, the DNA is TGTGCCAGCAGTTACTCGCCGACAGGAACCTACGAGCAGTACTTC. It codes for CASSYSPTGTYEQYF.

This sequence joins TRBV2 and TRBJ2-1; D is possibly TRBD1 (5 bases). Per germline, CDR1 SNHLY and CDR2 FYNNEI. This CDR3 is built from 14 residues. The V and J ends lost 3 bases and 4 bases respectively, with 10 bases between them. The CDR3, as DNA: TGTGCCAGCAGTGATTTAGACAGTTACAATGAGCAGTTCTTC. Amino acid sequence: CASSDLDSYNEQFF.

CDR3 DNA sequence: TGCAGCGTCGCAACCCAGGGGGCGTCTGGGTCTGTGGAGACCCAGTACTTC. Its translation is CSVATQGASGSVETQYF. The chain joins TRBV29-1 to TRBJ2-5; 8 nucleotides match TRBD1. The germline gives CDR1 SQVTM, CDR2 ANQGSEA. With V trimmed by 6 bases and J by 5 bases, 20 bases remained unmatched. The CDR3 is 17 residues long. Looking up the rest from reference TRBV29-1 and TRBJ2-5 gives the full variable domain: SAVISQKPSRDICQRGTSLTIQCQVDSQVTMMFWYRQQPGQSLTLIATANQGSEATYESGFVIDKFPISRPNLTFSTLTVSNMSPEDSSIYLCSVATQGASGSVETQYFGPGTRLLVL.

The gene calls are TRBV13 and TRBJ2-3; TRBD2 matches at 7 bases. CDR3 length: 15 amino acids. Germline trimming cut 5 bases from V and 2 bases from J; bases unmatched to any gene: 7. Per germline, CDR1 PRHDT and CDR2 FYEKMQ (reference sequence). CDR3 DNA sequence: TGTGCCAGCAGCCCTAGGGGACTATCCACAGATACGCAGTATTTT. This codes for CASSPRGLSTDTQYF.

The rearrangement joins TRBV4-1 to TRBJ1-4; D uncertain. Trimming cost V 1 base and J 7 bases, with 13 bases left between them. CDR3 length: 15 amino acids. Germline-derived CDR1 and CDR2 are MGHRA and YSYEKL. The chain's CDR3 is CASSQGPESGEKLFF. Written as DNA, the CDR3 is TGCGCCAGCAGCCAAGGGCCCGAGAGCGGTGAAAAACTGTTTTTT.

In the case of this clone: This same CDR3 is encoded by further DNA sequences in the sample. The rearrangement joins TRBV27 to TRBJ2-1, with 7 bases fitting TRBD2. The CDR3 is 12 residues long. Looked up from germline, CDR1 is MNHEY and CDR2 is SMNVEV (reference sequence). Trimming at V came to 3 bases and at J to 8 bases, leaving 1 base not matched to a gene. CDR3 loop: CASSFGGDEQFF. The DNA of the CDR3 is TGTGCCAGCAGTTTTGGGGGGGATGAGCAGTTCTTC.

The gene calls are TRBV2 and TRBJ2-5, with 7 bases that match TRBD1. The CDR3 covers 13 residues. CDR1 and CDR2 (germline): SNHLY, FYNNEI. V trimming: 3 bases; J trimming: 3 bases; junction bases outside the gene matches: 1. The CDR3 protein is CASSDTGEETQYF. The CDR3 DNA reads TGTGCCAGCAGTGACACAGGGGAAGAGACCCAGTACTTC.

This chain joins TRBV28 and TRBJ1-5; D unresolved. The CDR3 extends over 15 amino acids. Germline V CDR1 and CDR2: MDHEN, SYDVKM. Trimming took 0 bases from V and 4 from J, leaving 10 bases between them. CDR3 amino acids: CASSLWEGGNQPQHF. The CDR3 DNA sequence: TGTGCCAGCAGTTTATGGGAAGGAGGGAATCAGCCCCAGCATTTT.

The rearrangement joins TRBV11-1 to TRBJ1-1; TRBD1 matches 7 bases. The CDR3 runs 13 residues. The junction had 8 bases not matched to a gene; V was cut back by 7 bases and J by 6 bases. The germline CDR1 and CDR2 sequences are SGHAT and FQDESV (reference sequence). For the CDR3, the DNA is TGTGCCAGCACCCCCGAGGGGGCTGCTGAAGCTTTCTTT. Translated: CASTPEGAAEAFF. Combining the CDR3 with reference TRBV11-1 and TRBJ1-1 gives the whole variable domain EAEVAQSPRYKITEKSQAVAFWCDPISGHATLYWYRQILGQGPELLVQFQDESVVDDSQLPKDRFSAERLKGVDSTLKIQPAELGDSAMYLCASTPEGAAEAFFGQGTRLTVV.